This T cell receptor beta chain was sequenced during a study of CD4 T cells in relation to SARS-CoV-2 and coronaviruses. Naive and memory CD4+ T cell DNA was deep-sequenced without culture. Generated by immunoSEQ multiplex PCR, the TCRdb table keeps only in-frame clones and is missing some. The sample yields around 69,000 clones, about 95% seen once. The CDR3 totals 17 residues. V gave up 0 bases and J gave up 5 bases; unmatched junction bases: 10. Germline V lookup: CDR1 GTSNPN, CDR2 SVGIG (reference sequence). Study findings and constraints: According to naive versus memory sequencing, detected responses are memory recall, not newly primed. Crossreactivity was assessed only for spike protein, not other viral proteins. In around 60% of donors, memory CD4+ clonotypes crossrecognized SARS-CoV-2 and at least one common cold coronavirus spike.

CD4+ T cells from unexposed donors were obtained before the COVID-19 pandemic (2011-2018). This clone has only one observation. Antigen: not known. What was sequenced was naive CD4+ T cells from PBMCs. The sample's subset: naive CD4+ T cells isolated by negative enrichment. The sequence came from a human donor in good health. J is TRBJ2-7 and V is TRBV30; 13 bases agree with TRBD2. DNA for the CDR3: TGTGCCTGGAGTGTTCGAGGGGGGACTAGCGGGAATCACGAGCAGTACTTC. Its translation: CAWSVRGGTSGNHEQYF.